This TCR beta chain was recovered during a study of control samples from healthy donors and cancer patients. Here immunoSEQ multiplex PCR was the method, and the copy in TCRdb shows in-frame clones only, minus some. The sample includes roughly 170,000 clones, 75% to 95% seen only once; the top ten take 2% to 2.5%. This clone occurred once. CDR1 is KGHSH and CDR2 is LQKENI in the germline V gene. J was trimmed by 12 bases and V by 3 bases; bases with no gene match: 0. The CDR3 sequence is 11 residues long. Input material: blood. The TCR sequence derives from a woman aged 40 to 49 in good health. The genes are TRBV18 and TRBJ2-1, with TRBD1 identical over 9 bases. CDR3 in amino acids: CASSPDRGQFF. The CDR3 bases are TGTGCCAGCTCACCGGACAGGGGGCAGTTCTTC.